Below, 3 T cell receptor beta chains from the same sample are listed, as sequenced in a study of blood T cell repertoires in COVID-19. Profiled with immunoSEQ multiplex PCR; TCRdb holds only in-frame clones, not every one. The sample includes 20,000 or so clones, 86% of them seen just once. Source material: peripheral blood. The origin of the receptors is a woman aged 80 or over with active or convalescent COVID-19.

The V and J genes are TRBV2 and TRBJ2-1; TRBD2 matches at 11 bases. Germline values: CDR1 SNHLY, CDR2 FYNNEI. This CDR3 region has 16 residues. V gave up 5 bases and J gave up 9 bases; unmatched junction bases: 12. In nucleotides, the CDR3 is TGTGCCAGCAGTACCGGGACTAGCGGCTCTCGGAGTGAGCAGTTCTTC. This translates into CASSTGTSGSRSEQFF.

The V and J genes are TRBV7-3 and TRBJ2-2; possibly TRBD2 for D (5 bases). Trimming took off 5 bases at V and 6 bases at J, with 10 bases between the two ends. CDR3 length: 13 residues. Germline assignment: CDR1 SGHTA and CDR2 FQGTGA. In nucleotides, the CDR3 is TGTGCCAGCAGCCTGACTAATCCCGGGGAGCTGTTTTTT. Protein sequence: CASSLTNPGELFF.

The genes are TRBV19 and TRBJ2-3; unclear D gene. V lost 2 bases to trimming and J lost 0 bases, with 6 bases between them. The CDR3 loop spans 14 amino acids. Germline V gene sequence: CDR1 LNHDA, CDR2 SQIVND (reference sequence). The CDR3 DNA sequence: TGTGCCAGTAGTATATCCACTAGCACAGATACGCAGTATTTT. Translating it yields CASSISTSTDTQYF.